What follows are 11 T cell receptor beta chains derived from one specimen sequenced in a study of shared clonotypes between healthy human individuals. The method was immunoSEQ multiplex PCR; TCRdb's version includes in-frame clones alone and lacks a portion of them. The table lists over a million clones, roughly 97% of them singletons. Sequencing used naive CD4+ T cells sorted from blood. Subset of the sample: CD45RA+ positively selected. All receptors come from a man younger than 40 in good health.

V and J are TRBV13 and TRBJ1-2; D is unclear. The CDR3 extends over 16 amino acids. The V gene lost 5 bases and the J gene lost 2 bases, with 18 bases spanning the gap. Germline loops: CDR1 PRHDT, CDR2 FYEKMQ (reference sequence). CDR3 coding DNA: TGTGCCAGCAGCGAGACCTATGGACTCCCGAACTATGGCTACACCTTC. This translates into CASSETYGLPNYGYTF.

The rearrangement links TRBV11-2 to TRBJ2-5, with TRBD1 matching 10 bases. The CDR3 runs 16 residues. Trimming at V came to 1 base and at J to 5 bases, leaving 7 bases not matched to a gene. In germline, CDR1 is SGHAT, CDR2 FQNNGV. In DNA, the CDR3 is TGTGCCAGCAGCTTAGTCGGGACAGGGGAGAGGGAGACCCAGTACTTC. Protein: CASSLVGTGERETQYF.

Comments on this clone: This CDR3 is also generated by other DNA sequences in the sample. The genes are TRBV7-2 and TRBJ1-5; D is unresolved. The CDR3 is 14 residues long. The V end was cut by 2 bases, the J end by 1 base, with 6 bases between. Germline assignment: CDR1 SGHTA and CDR2 FQGNSA. CDR3 region: CASSLWGSNQPQHF. CDR3 sequence (DNA): TGTGCCAGCAGCTTATGGGGAAGCAATCAGCCCCAGCATTTT.

DNA of the CDR3: TGTGCCAGCAGCCAAGAAGGTAGCGGGGGTCTAAGGACAGATACGCAGTATTTT. Protein product: CASSQEGSGGLRTDTQYF. The chain combines TRBV4-2 with TRBJ2-3, with 9 nucleotides matching TRBD2. Germline V gives CDR1 LGHNA, CDR2 YNFKEQ. V was pared by 0 bases and J by 3 bases, with 10 bases of the junction left unmatched. This CDR3 is 18 amino acids long.

The V and J genes are TRBV5-5 and TRBJ1-1; no clear D. Germline values: CDR1 SGHKS, CDR2 YYEKEE (reference sequence). CDR3 size: 16 residues. V lost 7 bases to trimming and J lost 4 bases, with 23 bases between them. The CDR3 DNA sequence: TGTGCCAGCCGAGGGAGGGCGGGCTCGACGGGCACTGAAGCTTTCTTT. Its translation: CASRGRAGSTGTEAFF.

About this clone itself: The identical CDR3 is also encoded by other nucleotide sequences in the sample. V and J are TRBV28 and TRBJ1-5; no firm D call. V was cut by 2 bases and J by 5 bases, with 4 bases left in between. The CDR3 runs to 12 residues. The germline V gene has CDR1 MDHEN and CDR2 SYDVKM. CDR3 protein: CASSLSYQPQHF. CDR3 DNA: TGTGCCAGCAGTTTAAGCTATCAGCCCCAGCATTTT.

This chain joins TRBV5-6 and TRBJ2-1, with no clear D. Germline V gives CDR1 SGHDT, CDR2 YYEEEE. The CDR3 has 16 residues. V was trimmed by 9 bases and J by 1 base, leaving 20 bases between them. For the CDR3, the DNA is TGTGCCACTACCCGAGGTCCCCTATTTTCCTACAATGAGCAGTTCTTC. Protein product: CATTRGPLFSYNEQFF.

This clone was seen just once. This chain links TRBV2 with TRBJ2-3; D remains unclear. V was clipped by 5 bases and J by 14 bases, with 14 bases between them. Germline CDR1 and CDR2: SNHLY and FYNNEI. This CDR3 is built from 11 residues. The DNA for the CDR3 is TGTGCCAGCAGTCTTAAAGTAGATCGGTATTTT. This sequence encodes CASSLKVDRYF.

This rearrangement joins TRBV5-4 to TRBJ2-5, with 12 bases identical to TRBD2. This CDR3 has 14 amino acids. V gave up 4 bases and J gave up 5 bases; unmatched junction bases: 3. Germline CDR1 is SGHNT and CDR2 is YYREEE (reference sequence). CDR3 nucleotides: TGTGCCAGCAGCCAGCTAGCGGGAGGGGAGACCCAGTACTTC. It translates to CASSQLAGGETQYF.

The chain recombines TRBV6-6 with TRBJ2-2, with D tentatively TRBD1 (6 bases). Trimming pared 0 bases from V and 1 base from J, leaving 6 bases between. This CDR3 has 15 amino acids. Germline CDR1 reads MNHNY; CDR2 reads SVGAGI (reference sequence). CDR3 region: CASSYSDRNTGELFF. The CDR3 DNA follows: TGTGCCAGCAGTTACTCGGACAGGAACACCGGGGAGCTGTTTTTT.

The rearrangement links TRBV5-6 to TRBJ2-3, with no clear D. Germline values: CDR1 SGHDT, CDR2 YYEEEE. The CDR3 contains 16 residues. The ends were cut back, 1 base at V and 0 bases at J, with 12 bases in the middle. The CDR3 loop reads CASSLFLGPSTDTQYF. CDR3 nucleotides: TGTGCCAGCAGCTTGTTCCTTGGGCCTAGCACAGATACGCAGTATTTT.